The 29 T cell receptor beta chains below come from one sample, sequenced in a study of T-cell reconstitution after alpha-beta-depleted transplantation in children. Preparation of the TCRbeta library was carried out with unique molecular identifiers. TCRdb called the PCR reads again in MiXCR, with one record for every CDR3 protein. The sample carries about 300,000 distinct CDR3 sequences, about 9.5% recorded once. Sequencing used PBMCs, obtained before TCRalphabeta/CD19-depleted stem cell transplant. These receptors originate from a boy younger than two with acute myeloid leukemia, due to receive a stem cell transplant.

There are many counts of this clonotype. DNA of the CDR3: TGTGCCAGCGCCGAGGGGGGCGATCAGCCCCAGCATTTT. Amino acids: CASAEGGDQPQHF. This chain uses TRBV27 with TRBJ1-5, with D possibly being TRBD1 (6 bases). The CDR3 has 13 amino acids. V dropped 8 bases and J dropped 5 bases, with 13 bases sitting between them. CDR1 is MNHEY and CDR2 is SMNVEV in the germline V gene (reference sequence).

This clonotype was seen repeatedly, ten times or more. This sequence joins TRBV7-2 and TRBJ1-1; D is perhaps TRBD1 (5 bases). CDR3 length equals 16 residues. Per germline, CDR1 SGHTA and CDR2 FQGNSA. Trimming cost V 5 bases and J 5 bases, with 21 bases left between them. The DNA of the CDR3 is TGTGCCAGCAGCCCCATTGGGGGGGGGTTAAGTACTGAAGCTTTCTTT. It yields the protein CASSPIGGGLSTEAFF. Variable domain in full (rest from reference TRBV7-2 and TRBJ1-1): GAGVSQSPSNKVTEKGKDVELRCDPISGHTALYWYRQSLGQGLEFLIYFQGNSAPDKSGLPSDRFSAERTGGSVSTLTIQRTQQEDSAVYLCASSPIGGGLSTEAFFGQGTRLTVV.

This clonotype was seen ten or more times. The V and J genes are TRBV9 and TRBJ2-1; no clear D. The V end lost 4 bases, the J end lost 2 bases, and 7 bases lay between the germline ends. Per germline, CDR1 SGDLS and CDR2 YYNGEE. This CDR3 contains 13 residues. The CDR3 DNA is TGTGCCAGCAGCCCTATTCCCTACAATGAGCAGTTCTTC. It encodes CASSPIPYNEQFF.

This clonotype was detected many times. CDR3 in amino acids: CSACRERDEQFF. In DNA, the CDR3 is TGCAGTGCGTGTAGGGAGAGGGATGAGCAGTTCTTC. The rearrangement links TRBV20-1 to TRBJ2-1, with TRBD2 as a possible D gene (5 bases). The CDR3 consists of 12 residues. Germline V CDR1 and CDR2: DFQATT, SNEGSKA (reference sequence). Trimming stripped 6 bases from V and 8 bases from J, with 14 bases between.

This clonotype was detected ten times or more. This chain links TRBV12-3 or TRBV12-4 with TRBJ2-7; TRBD2 matches at 8 bases. The CDR3 covers 15 residues. Trimming cost V 2 bases and J 4 bases; bases outside gene matches: 7. CDR3 sequence reads: CASSLRSGRGYEQYF. The CDR3 nucleotides are TGTGCCAGCAGTTTACGGAGCGGGAGAGGGTACGAGCAGTACTTC.

In this sample, this clonotype turned up a few times. The V gene is TRBV5-1, the J gene TRBJ2-3, with D perhaps TRBD2 (7 bases). Germline loops: CDR1 SGHRS, CDR2 YFSETQ. The length of the CDR3 is 15 residues. V gave up 2 bases and J gave up 4 bases, with 14 bases separating them. The CDR3 loop is CASSFMSGGPDTQYF. The CDR3 DNA reads TGCGCCAGCAGCTTTATGTCGGGGGGCCCAGATACGCAGTATTTT.

This clonotype has a count of ten or more. The CDR3 is CASSQGGGEKLFF. CDR3 DNA: TGTGCCAGCAGCCAAGGGGGCGGTGAAAAACTGTTTTTT. The chain combines TRBV7-2 with TRBJ1-4, with 7 bases that match TRBD1. This CDR3 region has 13 residues. Trimming cost V 5 bases and J 7 bases; bases outside gene matches: 4. Germline V lookup: CDR1 SGHTA, CDR2 FQGNSA.

The sample holds many counts of this clonotype. This chain uses TRBV7-6 with TRBJ1-6, with a possible D match to TRBD1 (5 bases). Germline V gene data show CDR1 as SGHVS and CDR2 as FNYEAQ. The CDR3 runs to 16 residues. V gave up 1 base and J gave up 10 bases, with 17 bases separating them. The CDR3 nucleotides are TGTGCCAGCAGCTTAGAACCGGGACTCAGAGGGTCACCCCTCCACTTT. It is translated as CASSLEPGLRGSPLHF.

The sample holds a few counts of this clonotype. The germline gene is not matched at one end of the junction; a read error may be the cause. The rearrangement links TRBV6-7 to TRBJ2-1; 13 bases fit TRBD2. TRBV6-7 is an open reading frame, and its role is uncertain. The CDR3 sequence is 18 residues long. The CDR3 spells CACSFPGLAGSSYNEQFF. CDR3 coding DNA: TGTGCCTGCAGTTTCCCGGGACTAGCGGGGAGCTCCTACAATGAGCAGTTCTTC.

The chain is built from TRBV3-1 and TRBJ1-4; no firm D call. CDR1 is LGHDT, CDR2 YNNKEL, per germline (reference sequence). The CDR3 contains 16 residues. The V end was cut by 1 base, the J end by 8 bases, with 17 bases between. The CDR3 sequence: CASSQGDDGSLEKLFF. The CDR3 DNA follows: TGTGCCAGCAGCCAAGGAGACGACGGTTCGTTGGAAAAACTGTTTTTT.

V is TRBV19 and J is TRBJ2-1; D call uncertain. The CDR3 runs to 16 residues. Trimming cost V 0 bases and J 1 base, with 10 bases left between them. CDR1 LNHDA and CDR2 SQIVND come from the germline V gene (reference sequence). For the CDR3, the DNA is TGTGCCAGTAGTATAGATCAGGTACCATCCTACAATGAGCAGTTCTTC. It codes for CASSIDQVPSYNEQFF.

A remark on this clonotype: A much larger clone is a single base away; this may be a read error. The CDR3 spells CATGVPGREENGQFF. The CDR3 DNA sequence: TGCGCCACCGGGGTGCCAGGGAGAGAAGAAAATGGGCAGTTCTTC. The chain carries TRBV5-1 and TRBJ2-1; D is perhaps TRBD1 or TRBD2 (5 bases each). The CDR3 is 15 amino acids. Germline assignment: CDR1 SGHRS and CDR2 YFSETQ. Variable domain in full (rest from reference TRBV5-1 and TRBJ2-1): KAGVTQTPRYLIKTRGQQVTLSCSPISGHRSVSWYQQTPGQGLQFLFEYFSETQRNKGNFPGRFSGRQFSNSRSEMNVSTLELGDSALYLCATGVPGREENGQFFGPGTRLTVL.

This clonotype was seen at least ten times. The chain has TRBV29-1 and TRBJ1-4; D may be TRBD1 (6 bases). CDR1 SQVTM and CDR2 ANQGSEA come from the germline V gene. Trimming removed 6 bases at V and 7 bases at J, with 21 bases between. The CDR3 is 15 amino acids. The CDR3 region is CSVQRGFRDGEKLFF. For the CDR3, the DNA is TGCAGCGTCCAGAGGGGGTTTAGGGACGGTGAAAAACTGTTTTTT.

In this sample, this clonotype turned up a few times. The chain joins TRBV6-1 to TRBJ2-7; maybe TRBD1 (6 bases). The CDR3 is made up of 15 amino acids. Germline assignment: CDR1 MNHNS and CDR2 SASEGT. The V and J ends lost 9 bases and 2 bases respectively, with 20 bases between them. CDR3 nucleotides: TGTGCCAGTAAACAGGGAGCCCAACGACCCTACGAGCAGTACTTC. It yields the protein CASKQGAQRPYEQYF.

This clonotype was seen ten or more times. The DNA of the CDR3 is TGTGCCAGCAGTTTCCGGGACACAACCTACTCCTACGAGCAGTACTTC. This translates into CASSFRDTTYSYEQYF. The chain uses TRBV28 and TRBJ2-7; maybe TRBD1 (6 bases). Trimming removed 3 bases from V and 0 bases from J, with 15 bases in between. CDR3 size: 16 residues. Germline V gene sequence: CDR1 MDHEN, CDR2 SYDVKM.

Ten or more counts support this clonotype. This chain uses TRBV3-1 with TRBJ2-2; 7 bases are shared with TRBD2. The CDR3 is 13 amino acids. V shed 4 bases and J 5 bases; nucleotides not matched to a gene: 1. Germline-derived CDR1 and CDR2 are LGHDT and YNNKEL (reference sequence). CDR3: CASSPRETGELFF. The CDR3 DNA reads TGTGCCAGCAGCCCGCGGGAGACCGGGGAGCTGTTTTTT. The full variable domain, with the rest looked up from reference TRBV3-1 and TRBJ2-2, is DTAVSQTPKYLVTQMGNDKSIKCEQNLGHDTMYWYKQDSKKFLKIMFSYNNKELIINETVPNRFSPKSPDKAHLNLHINSLELGDSAVYFCASSPRETGELFFGEGSRLTVL.

This clonotype came up a few times. This chain joins TRBV24-1 and TRBJ2-3, with 8 positions matching TRBD1. Germline V CDR1 and CDR2: KGHDR, SFDVKD. After removal of 3 bases from V and 2 bases from J, the junction contained 3 bases not matched to a gene. The CDR3 has 15 residues. This CDR3 reads CATSDPDRDTDTQYF. The DNA of the CDR3 is TGTGCCACCAGTGATCCGGACAGGGACACAGATACGCAGTATTTT.

The table lists this clonotype with many counts. This rearrangement joins TRBV27 to TRBJ2-4; 7 bases align to TRBD1. CDR3 size: 14 residues. After removal of 2 bases from V and 6 bases from J, the junction contained 4 bases not matched to a gene. Germline loops: CDR1 MNHEY, CDR2 SMNVEV (reference sequence). CDR3 in amino acids: CASSLRGGRNIQYF. Written as DNA, the CDR3 is TGTGCCAGCAGTTTACGAGGGGGCAGAAACATTCAGTACTTC.

This chain connects TRBV5-4 to TRBJ2-7; 11 bases match TRBD2. This CDR3 region has 15 residues. Germline V lookup: CDR1 SGHNT, CDR2 YYREEE (reference sequence). The trim removed 4 bases at V and 4 bases at J, leaving 7 bases unmatched. CDR3 coding DNA: TGTGCCAGCAGCCGGGGACTAGCGGCAAATTACGAGCAGTACTTC. It encodes CASSRGLAANYEQYF.

The chain has TRBV9 and TRBJ2-1, with D perhaps matching TRBD2 (6 bases). Trimming took 0 bases from V and 6 from J, leaving 13 bases between them. Germline V lookup: CDR1 SGDLS, CDR2 YYNGEE. The CDR3 runs 15 residues. This CDR3 is CASSVGSGGANEQFF. The CDR3 bases are TGTGCCAGCAGCGTAGGTAGCGGTGGTGCCAATGAGCAGTTCTTC.

This clonotype was seen ten or more times. The rearrangement uses TRBV15 and TRBJ2-6; tentatively, D is TRBD1 (5 bases). Germline assignment: CDR1 LNHNV and CDR2 YYDKDF (reference sequence). The CDR3 contains 17 residues. V lost 5 bases and J 0 bases, leaving 14 bases between the germline ends. Here the CDR3 DNA reads TGTGCCACCAGCGGTATTACAGGCCTCTCTGGGGCCAACGTCCTGACTTTC. This translates into CATSGITGLSGANVLTF.

This clonotype was recorded at least ten times. The J gene is TRBJ1-2, the V gene TRBV20-1; no clear D. The V gene lost 0 bases and the J gene lost 1 base, with 6 bases spanning the gap. This CDR3 contains 13 residues. Germline V CDR1 and CDR2: DFQATT, SNEGSKA (reference sequence). CDR3 region: CSARDRDNYGYTF. The CDR3 DNA sequence: TGCAGTGCTAGAGATCGAGATAACTATGGCTACACCTTC.

There are many counts of this clonotype. J is TRBJ2-7 and V is TRBV28; a weak D match, TRBD2 (6 bases). V lost 6 bases to trimming and J lost 3 bases, with 18 bases between them. Germline V gene lookup returns CDR1 MDHEN and CDR2 SYDVKM. This CDR3 contains 15 residues. The CDR3 region is CASRTHSGPFYEQYF. In nucleotides, the CDR3 is TGTGCCAGCAGAACTCATAGCGGCCCCTTCTACGAGCAGTACTTC.

This clonotype was recorded many times. The chain has TRBV5-6 and TRBJ2-5; D gene uncertain. V shed 1 base and J shed 4 bases, with 14 bases lying between them. There are 15 residues in the CDR3. In germline, CDR1 is SGHDT, CDR2 YYEEEE. This CDR3 reads CASSLRRIDRETQYF. As DNA, the CDR3 is TGTGCCAGCAGCTTGCGCAGGATCGATCGAGAGACCCAGTACTTC.

This clonotype occurred many times. The V call is TRBV5-1, the J call TRBJ2-2; D call uncertain. The CDR3 extends over 13 amino acids. With 7 bases removed from V and 0 bases from J, the gap between germline ends came to 7 bases. Germline CDR1 SGHRS, CDR2 YFSETQ. CDR3 nucleotides: TGCGCCAGCTCGGGTACGAACACCGGGGAGCTGTTTTTT. Translation: CASSGTNTGELFF.

This clonotype has ten or more counts. CDR3: CSARGVSDRGNTIYF. The DNA for the CDR3 is TGCAGTGCTAGAGGGGTTTCGGACAGAGGAAACACCATATATTTT. The chain couples TRBV20-1 to TRBJ1-3; D possibly corresponds to TRBD1 (6 bases). Germline V lookup: CDR1 DFQATT, CDR2 SNEGSKA (reference sequence). The CDR3 contains 15 residues. Trimming removed 1 base from V and 4 bases from J, with 14 bases in between.

The sample holds many counts of this clonotype. The rearrangement joins TRBV28 to TRBJ2-7; TRBD1 matches 7 bases. CDR3 length: 12 residues. Germline assignment: CDR1 MDHEN and CDR2 SYDVKM. Losses at the gene ends were 8 bases for V and 3 bases for J; bases not matched to a gene: 4. The CDR3 sequence is CASGQDSYEQYF. CDR3 DNA: TGTGCCAGCGGACAGGACAGCTACGAGCAGTACTTC.

In the case of this clonotype: A much larger clone differs by one base, so this may be a read error. The V gene is TRBV28, the J gene TRBJ2-7; D is possibly TRBD1 (5 bases). Germline CDR1 MDHEN, CDR2 SYDVKM. The CDR3 runs to 14 residues. CDR3: CARSYRILSYEQYF. The CDR3 DNA sequence: TGTGCCAGAAGTTACAGGATCCTCTCCTACGAGCAGTACTTC. The entire variable domain, with the rest obtained from reference TRBV28 and TRBJ2-7, is as follows: DVKVTQSSRYLVKRTGEKVFLECVQDMDHENMFWYRQDPGLGLRLIYFSYDVKMKEKGDIPEGYSVSREKKERFSLILESASTNQTSMYLCARSYRILSYEQYFGPGTRLTVT.

Many counts were recorded for this clonotype. V and J are TRBV6-6 and TRBJ2-1; D is ambiguous. This CDR3 is built from 12 residues. V gave up 5 bases and J gave up 12 bases, with 14 bases separating them. The germline CDR1 and CDR2 sequences are MNHNY and SVGAGI (reference sequence). This chain's CDR3 is CASSGSGLVQFF. Here the CDR3 DNA reads TGTGCCAGCAGTGGGTCAGGCTTGGTGCAGTTCTTC.